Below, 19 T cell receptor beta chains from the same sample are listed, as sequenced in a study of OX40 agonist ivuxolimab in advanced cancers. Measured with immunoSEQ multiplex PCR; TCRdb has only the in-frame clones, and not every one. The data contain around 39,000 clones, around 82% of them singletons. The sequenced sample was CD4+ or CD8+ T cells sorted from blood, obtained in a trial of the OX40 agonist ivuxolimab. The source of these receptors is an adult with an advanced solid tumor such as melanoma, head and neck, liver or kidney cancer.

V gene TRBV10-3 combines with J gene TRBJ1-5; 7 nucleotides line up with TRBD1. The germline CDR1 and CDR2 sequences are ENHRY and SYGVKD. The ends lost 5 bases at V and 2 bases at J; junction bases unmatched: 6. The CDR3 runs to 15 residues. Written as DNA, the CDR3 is TGTGCCATCAGTTTTGACAGGGTCGGCAATCAGCCCCAGCATTTT. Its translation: CAISFDRVGNQPQHF.

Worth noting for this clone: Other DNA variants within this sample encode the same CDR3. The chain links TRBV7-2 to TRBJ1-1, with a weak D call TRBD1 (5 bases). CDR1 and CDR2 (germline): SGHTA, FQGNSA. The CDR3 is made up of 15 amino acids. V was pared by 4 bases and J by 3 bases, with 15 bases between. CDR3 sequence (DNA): TGTGCCAGCAGCTCAAGCAGGCGGGGGGACACTGAAGCTTTCTTT. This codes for CASSSSRRGDTEAFF.

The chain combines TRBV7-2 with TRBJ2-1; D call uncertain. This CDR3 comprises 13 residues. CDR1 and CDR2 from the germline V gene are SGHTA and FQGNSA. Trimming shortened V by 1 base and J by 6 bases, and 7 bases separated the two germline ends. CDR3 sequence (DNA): TGTGCCAGCAGCTTAGTTGGTAGCAATGAGCAGTTCTTC. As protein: CASSLVGSNEQFF.

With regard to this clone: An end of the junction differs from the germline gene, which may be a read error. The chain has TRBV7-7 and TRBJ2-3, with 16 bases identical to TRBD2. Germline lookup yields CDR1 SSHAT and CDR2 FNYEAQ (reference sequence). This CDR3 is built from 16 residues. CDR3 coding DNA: TGTGCTAGCAGCTGGGGACTAGCGGGGGGGGAGGATACGCAGTATTTT. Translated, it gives CASSWGLAGGEDTQYF.

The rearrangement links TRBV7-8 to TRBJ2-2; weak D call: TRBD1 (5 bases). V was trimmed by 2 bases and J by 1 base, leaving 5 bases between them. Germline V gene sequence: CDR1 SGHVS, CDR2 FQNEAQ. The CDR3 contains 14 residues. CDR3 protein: CASSLQGNTGELFF. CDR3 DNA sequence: TGTGCCAGCAGCTTACAGGGGAACACCGGGGAGCTGTTTTTT.

As DNA, the CDR3 is TGCGCCAGCAGCCAAGGGACAGGGGGATTTACAGATACGCAGTATTTT. Protein product: CASSQGTGGFTDTQYF. This chain uses TRBV5-1 with TRBJ2-3; 11 bases line up with TRBD1. The CDR3 runs to 16 residues. Germline loops: CDR1 SGHRS, CDR2 YFSETQ. The V segment lost 4 bases and the J segment 3 bases; nucleotides outside the gene matches: 7.

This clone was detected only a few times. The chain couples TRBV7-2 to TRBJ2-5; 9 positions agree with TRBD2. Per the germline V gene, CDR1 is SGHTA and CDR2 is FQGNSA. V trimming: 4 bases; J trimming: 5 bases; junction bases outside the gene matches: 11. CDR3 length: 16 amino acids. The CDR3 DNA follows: TGTGCCAGCAGCTACGGCCGCGGGGGGGCAGGGGAGACCCAGTACTTC. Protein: CASSYGRGGAGETQYF. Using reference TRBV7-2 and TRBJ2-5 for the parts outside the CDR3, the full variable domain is GAGVSQSPSNKVTEKGKDVELRCDPISGHTALYWYRQSLGQGLEFLIYFQGNSAPDKSGLPSDRFSAERTGGSVSTLTIQRTQQEDSAVYLCASSYGRGGAGETQYFGPGTRLLVL.

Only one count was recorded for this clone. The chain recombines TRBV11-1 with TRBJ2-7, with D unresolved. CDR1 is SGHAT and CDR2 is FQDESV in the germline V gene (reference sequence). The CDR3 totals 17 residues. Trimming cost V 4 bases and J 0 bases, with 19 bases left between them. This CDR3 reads CASSSDLTSYSSYEQYF. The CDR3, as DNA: TGTGCCAGCAGCTCGGACCTGACATCTTATAGCTCCTACGAGCAGTACTTC.

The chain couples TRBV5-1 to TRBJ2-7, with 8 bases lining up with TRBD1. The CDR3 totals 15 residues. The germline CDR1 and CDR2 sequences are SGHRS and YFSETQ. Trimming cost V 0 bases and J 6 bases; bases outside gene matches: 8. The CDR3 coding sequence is TGCGCCAGCAGCTTGGAGGGACAGGTATCTGGCGAGCAGTACTTC. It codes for CASSLEGQVSGEQYF.

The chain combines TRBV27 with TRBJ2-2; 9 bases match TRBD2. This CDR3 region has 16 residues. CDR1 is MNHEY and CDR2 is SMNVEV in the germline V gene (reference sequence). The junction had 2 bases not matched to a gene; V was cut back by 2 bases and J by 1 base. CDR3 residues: CASSLRSGGNTGELFF. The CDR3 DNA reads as TGTGCCAGCAGTTTACGTAGCGGGGGGAACACCGGGGAGCTGTTTTTT.

CDR3 protein: CASSSVVNEQFF. The CDR3 DNA follows: TGTGCCAGCAGCTCTGTGGTGAATGAGCAGTTCTTC. V usage is TRBV7-2 and J usage is TRBJ2-1; D is undetermined. CDR3 length equals 12 residues. Deletions cut 4 bases from V and 7 bases from J, with 8 bases between. Per the germline V gene, CDR1 is SGHTA and CDR2 is FQGNSA.

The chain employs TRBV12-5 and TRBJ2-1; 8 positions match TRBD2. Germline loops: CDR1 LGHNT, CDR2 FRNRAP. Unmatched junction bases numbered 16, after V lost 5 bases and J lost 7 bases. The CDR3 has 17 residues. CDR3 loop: CASGPDELAGLWNEQFF. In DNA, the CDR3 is TGTGCTAGTGGTCCTGACGAGTTAGCGGGGCTCTGGAATGAGCAGTTCTTC.

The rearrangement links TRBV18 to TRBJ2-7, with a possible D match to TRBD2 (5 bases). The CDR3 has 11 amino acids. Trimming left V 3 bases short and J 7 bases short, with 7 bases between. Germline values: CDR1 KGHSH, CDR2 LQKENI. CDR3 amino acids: CASSPGGEQYF. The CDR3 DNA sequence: TGTGCCAGCTCACCTGGAGGAGAGCAGTACTTC.

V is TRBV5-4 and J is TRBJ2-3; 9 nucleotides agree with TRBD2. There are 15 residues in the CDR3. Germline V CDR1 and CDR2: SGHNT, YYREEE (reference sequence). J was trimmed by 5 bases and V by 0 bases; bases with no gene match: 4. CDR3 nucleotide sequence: TGTGCCAGCAGCTTGGGGCTAGCGGGAAAAGATACGCAGTATTTT. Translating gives CASSLGLAGKDTQYF.

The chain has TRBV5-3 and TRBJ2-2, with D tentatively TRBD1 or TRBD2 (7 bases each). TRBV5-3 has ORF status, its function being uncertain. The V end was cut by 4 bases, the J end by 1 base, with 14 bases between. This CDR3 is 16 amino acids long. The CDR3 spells CARSPGGQQNTGELFF. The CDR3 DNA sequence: TGTGCCAGAAGCCCGGGGGGACAGCAGAACACCGGGGAGCTGTTTTTT.

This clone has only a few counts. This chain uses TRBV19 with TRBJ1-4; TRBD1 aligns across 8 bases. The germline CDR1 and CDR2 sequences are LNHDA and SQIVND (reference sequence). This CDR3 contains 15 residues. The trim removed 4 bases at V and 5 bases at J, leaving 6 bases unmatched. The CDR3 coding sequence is TGTGCCAGTAGTACCGGGACAGGAAACAATGAAAAACTGTTTTTT. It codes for CASSTGTGNNEKLFF.

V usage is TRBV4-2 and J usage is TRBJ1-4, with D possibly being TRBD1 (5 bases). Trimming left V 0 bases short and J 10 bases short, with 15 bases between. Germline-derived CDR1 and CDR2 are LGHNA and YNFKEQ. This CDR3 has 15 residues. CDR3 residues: CASSQEELGGGKLFF. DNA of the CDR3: TGTGCCAGCAGCCAAGAGGAACTGGGCGGGGGAAAACTGTTTTTT.

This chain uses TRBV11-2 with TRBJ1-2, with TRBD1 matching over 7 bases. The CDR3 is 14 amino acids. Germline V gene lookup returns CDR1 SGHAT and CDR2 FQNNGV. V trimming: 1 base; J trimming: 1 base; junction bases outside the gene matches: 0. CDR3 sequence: CASSLGDSNYGYTF. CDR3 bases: TGTGCCAGCAGCTTAGGGGACAGTAACTATGGCTACACCTTC.

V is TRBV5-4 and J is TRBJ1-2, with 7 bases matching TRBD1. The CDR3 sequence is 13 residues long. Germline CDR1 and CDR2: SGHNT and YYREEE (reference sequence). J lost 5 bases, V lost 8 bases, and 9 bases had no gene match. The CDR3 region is CASSPGQIYGYTF. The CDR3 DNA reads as TGTGCCAGTAGTCCGGGACAGATATATGGCTACACCTTC.